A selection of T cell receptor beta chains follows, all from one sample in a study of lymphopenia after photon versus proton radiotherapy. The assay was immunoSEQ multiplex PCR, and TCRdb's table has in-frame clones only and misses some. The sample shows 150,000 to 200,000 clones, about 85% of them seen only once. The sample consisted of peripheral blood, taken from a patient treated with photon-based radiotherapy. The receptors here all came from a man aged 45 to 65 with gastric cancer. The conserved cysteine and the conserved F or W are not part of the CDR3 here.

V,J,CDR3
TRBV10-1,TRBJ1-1,ASRPKQALGNTEAF
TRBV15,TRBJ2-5,ATSRVPQGRGETQY
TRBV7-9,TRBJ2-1,ASSWFDGGIVNEQF
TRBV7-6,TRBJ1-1,ASSLAAGSMARKNTEAF
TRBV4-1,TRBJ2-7,ASSQDLLAGGLSYEQY
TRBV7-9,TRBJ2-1,ASSLTTGSGGNEQF
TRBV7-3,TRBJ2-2,ASSSTADGTGELF
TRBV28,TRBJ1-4,ASSAQLEKLF
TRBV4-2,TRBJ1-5,ASSQSAGGSQPQH
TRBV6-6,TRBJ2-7,ASSYSAGYEQY
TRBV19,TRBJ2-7,ASSPDRGSFYEQY
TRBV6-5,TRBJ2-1,ASSYSGLAGGNEQF
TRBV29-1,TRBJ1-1,SVQQGAPNTEAF
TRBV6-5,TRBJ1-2,ASSYSPVISGYT
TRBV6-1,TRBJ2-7,ASSEQLESYGQY
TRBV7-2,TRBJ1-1,ASSSFIRGSKVTEAF
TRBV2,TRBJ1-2,ASSEGQGAEGYT
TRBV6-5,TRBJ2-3,ASSYEAPGTPDTQY
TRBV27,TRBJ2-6,ASSSVAGANVLT
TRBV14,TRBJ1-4,ASSQAGGGIREKLF
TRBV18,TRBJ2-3,ASSPLLAGVADTQY
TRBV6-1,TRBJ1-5,ATVGHSNQPQH
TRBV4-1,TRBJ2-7,ASSQVASQGEQY
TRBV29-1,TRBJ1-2,SVGTKSGTAYGYT
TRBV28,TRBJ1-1,ASQASLNTEAF
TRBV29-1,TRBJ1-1,STIGRQGANTEAF
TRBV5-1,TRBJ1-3,ASSLAASSGNTIY
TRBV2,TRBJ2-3,ASKTRGTWRGTDTQY
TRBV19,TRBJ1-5,ASRNPGTGENQPQH
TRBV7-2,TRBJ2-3,ASSLISGRAGLDTQY
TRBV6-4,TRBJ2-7,ASSDFGTGNGPYEQY
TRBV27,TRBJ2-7,ASSSVGSSYEQY
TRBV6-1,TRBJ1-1,ASSLGTEAF
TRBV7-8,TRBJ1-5,ASSLGGDQPQH
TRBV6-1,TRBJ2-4,ASSGGVAGNNDIQY